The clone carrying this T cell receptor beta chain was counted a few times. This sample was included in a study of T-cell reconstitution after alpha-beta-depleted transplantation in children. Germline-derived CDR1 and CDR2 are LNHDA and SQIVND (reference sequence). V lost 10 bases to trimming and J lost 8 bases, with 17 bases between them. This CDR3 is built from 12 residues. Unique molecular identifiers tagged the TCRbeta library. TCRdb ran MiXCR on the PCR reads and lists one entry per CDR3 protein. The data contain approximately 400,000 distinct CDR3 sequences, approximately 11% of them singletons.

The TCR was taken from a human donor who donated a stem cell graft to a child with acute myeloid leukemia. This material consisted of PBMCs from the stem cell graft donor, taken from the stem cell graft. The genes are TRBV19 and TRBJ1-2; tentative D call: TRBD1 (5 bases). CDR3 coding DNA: TGTGCCACCCTGACAGCACCTTTCGGCTACACCTTC. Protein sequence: CATLTAPFGYTF.